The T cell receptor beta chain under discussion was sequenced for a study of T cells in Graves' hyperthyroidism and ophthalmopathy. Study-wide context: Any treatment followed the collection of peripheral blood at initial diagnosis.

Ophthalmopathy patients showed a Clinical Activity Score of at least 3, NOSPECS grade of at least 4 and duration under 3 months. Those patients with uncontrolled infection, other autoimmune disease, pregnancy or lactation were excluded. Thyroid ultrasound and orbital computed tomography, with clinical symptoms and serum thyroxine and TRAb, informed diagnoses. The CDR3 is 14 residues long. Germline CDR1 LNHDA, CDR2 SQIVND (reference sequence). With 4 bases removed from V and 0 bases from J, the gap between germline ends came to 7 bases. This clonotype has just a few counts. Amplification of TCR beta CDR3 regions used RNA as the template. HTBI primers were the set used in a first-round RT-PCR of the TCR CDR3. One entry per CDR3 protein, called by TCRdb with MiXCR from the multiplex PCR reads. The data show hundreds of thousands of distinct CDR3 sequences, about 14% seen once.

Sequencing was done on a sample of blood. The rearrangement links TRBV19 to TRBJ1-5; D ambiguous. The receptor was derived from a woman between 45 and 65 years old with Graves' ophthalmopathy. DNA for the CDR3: TGTGCCAGTAGTAGACCGAATAGCAATCAGCCCCAGCATTTT. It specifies CASSRPNSNQPQHF.